This is a list of T cell receptor beta chains from one sample in a study of OX40 agonist ivuxolimab in advanced cancers. The repertoire was sequenced with immunoSEQ multiplex PCR; TCRdb's copy has only in-frame clones and lacks some. The sample includes under 85,000 clones, 85% seen only once; the top ten take 3.1%. The starting material was CD4+ or CD8+ T cells sorted from blood, obtained in a trial of the OX40 agonist ivuxolimab. The receptors shown here come from an adult with an advanced solid tumor such as melanoma, head and neck, liver or kidney cancer. Each CDR3 is given with its conserved first and last residue. Fields, in order: V gene, clone size, D gene, J gene, CDR3 DNA, CDR3 protein. D genes are given only for firm matches. Only some rows state a clone size, as once, few, many or a class for expanded clones.

TRBV4-1	-	-	TRBJ1-1	TGCGCCAGCAGCCAAACTGGAAAGAACACTGAAGCTTTCTTT	CASSQTGKNTEAFF
TRBV5-1	-	-	TRBJ2-7	TGCGCCAGCAGCGGTGACAGCCTCTACGAGCAGTACTTC	CASSGDSLYEQYF
TRBV7-3	once	-	TRBJ2-1	TGTGCCAGCAGCTTATTAACGGAGGGCTCCTACAATGAGCAGTTCTTC	CASSLLTEGSYNEQFF
TRBV29-1	-	-	TRBJ2-7	TGCAGCGTCCTCGAAAGAGGGGCCTCCTACCACGAGCAGTACTTC	CSVLERGASYHEQYF
TRBV18	-	TRBD1	TRBJ1-4	TGTGCCAGCTCACCACCAAACAAAGGACCTTATGAGGGGGCGACTAATGAAAAACTGTTTTTT	CASSPPNKGPYEGATNEKLFF
TRBV20-1	medium-sized	-	TRBJ2-5	TGCAGTGCTTCAAAGGGGGAGACCCAGTACTTC	CSASKGETQYF
TRBV15	-	-	TRBJ1-2	TGTGCCACCAGCAGAGCCGGGCAGGGCATAGGCTACACCTTC	CATSRAGQGIGYTF
TRBV6-6	-	-	TRBJ1-2	TGTGCCAGCAGTCCCGGGACCGAGTGGGGCTACACCTTC	CASSPGTEWGYTF
TRBV5-1	-	TRBD1	TRBJ2-7	TGCGCCAGCAGCTTGGCTGACAGGGTTGGCGAGCAGTACTTC	CASSLADRVGEQYF
TRBV5-5	-	TRBD2	TRBJ2-7	TGTGCCAGCAGCTTGTTACGGGGGGGCTGGGACGAGCAGTACTTC	CASSLLRGGWDEQYF
TRBV6-5	-	-	TRBJ1-5	TGTGCCAGCAGTTACTCCACTTATCAGCCCCAGCATTTT	CASSYSTYQPQHF
TRBV7-2	-	-	TRBJ1-4	TGTGCCAGCAGCTTAGAGCTCAGTGTGGAAAAACTGTTTTTT	CASSLELSVEKLFF
TRBV6-5	-	-	TRBJ2-7	TGTGCCAGCAGTTTTGGAGGAATCGACTACGAGCAGTACTTC	CASSFGGIDYEQYF
TRBV27	-	TRBD1	TRBJ2-7	TGTGCCAGCAGTCCCCGACAGGGCGGCGAGCAGTACTTC	CASSPRQGGEQYF
TRBV6-4	-	-	TRBJ1-5	TGTGCCAGCAGCCAGGATAGCAATCAGCCCCAGCATTTT	CASSQDSNQPQHF
TRBV7-3	-	TRBD1	TRBJ2-2	TGTGCCAGCAGCGAACAGGGGTTGGACACCGGGGAGCTGTTTTTT	CASSEQGLDTGELFF
TRBV9	-	-	TRBJ2-5	TGTGCCAGCAGCCTCCACCCGGGAGAAGAGACCCAGTACTTC	CASSLHPGEETQYF
TRBV19	-	TRBD1	TRBJ2-7	TGTGCCAGTAGTAACAGGGGCGAGCAGTACTTC	CASSNRGEQYF
TRBV4-2	-	TRBD2	TRBJ2-7	TGTGCCAGCACCCCGGGACTAGCGGGAGGAGCTGCCTACGAGCAGTACTTC	CASTPGLAGGAAYEQYF
TRBV7-3	-	-	TRBJ2-3	TGTGCCAGCAGCCCGACCTATAGCACAGATACGCAGTATTTT	CASSPTYSTDTQYF
TRBV18	-	TRBD1	TRBJ1-3	TGTGCCAGCTCACTACTTCAGGGGGACACCATATATTTT	CASSLLQGDTIYF
TRBV11-2	-	-	TRBJ2-1	TGTGCCAGCAGCTCGAACAGGGTTCCGCAGTTCTTC	CASSSNRVPQFF
TRBV6-1	-	-	TRBJ1-2	TGTGCCAGCACGGAATTTTATGGCTACACCTTC	CASTEFYGYTF
TRBV27	-	-	TRBJ1-6	TGTGCCAGCAGTTTAACAGCCAGCTCCTATAATTCACCCCTCCACTTT	CASSLTASSYNSPLHF
TRBV7-2	-	TRBD2	TRBJ2-1	TGTGCCAGCAGCTGGAGCCAGGTTAGCGGGGATCACTACAATGAGCAGTTCTTC	CASSWSQVSGDHYNEQFF
TRBV7-9	few	-	TRBJ1-1	TGTGCCAGCAGCTTAGGACAGCGCACTGAAGCTTTCTTT	CASSLGQRTEAFF
TRBV29-1	-	-	TRBJ1-5	TGCAGCGTCCGCCCTGGATTCGATCAGCCCCAGCATTTT	CSVRPGFDQPQHF
TRBV7-9	-	-	TRBJ1-2	TGTGCCAGCAGCTTAGCCTATTCGACAGGATCCTATGGCTACACCTTC	CASSLAYSTGSYGYTF
TRBV14	-	TRBD1	TRBJ2-2	TGTGCCAGCAGCCAAGAATTTTGGTTCGGACAGGGACTGAACACCGGGGAGCTGTTTTTT	CASSQEFWFGQGLNTGELFF
TRBV7-6	-	-	TRBJ2-5	TGTGCCAGCAGCTCCCCCCCAGACGCCCAGTACTTC	CASSSPPDAQYF
TRBV7-9	-	-	TRBJ1-5	TGTGCCAGCAGGTGTCAGCCCCAGCATTTT	CASRCQPQHF
TRBV28	-	-	TRBJ1-1	TGTGCCAGCAGTTCTCAGCAGTCGAGGACCTCGAACACTGAAGCTTTCTTT	CASSSQQSRTSNTEAFF
TRBV4-3	-	-	TRBJ1-5	TGCGCCAGCAGCCAAGTGGCGACAGTCAATCAGCCCCAGCATTTT	CASSQVATVNQPQHF
TRBV19	-	TRBD2	TRBJ2-7	TGTGCCAGTAGTGTGCTAGCGGGTTCCTACGAGCAGTACTTC	CASSVLAGSYEQYF
TRBV7-9	once	TRBD1	TRBJ2-2	TGTGCCAGCAGCTTAGTAGGGACAGCGAACACCGGGGAGCTGTTTTTT	CASSLVGTANTGELFF
TRBV6-5	-	-	TRBJ2-7	TGTGCCAGCAGCCTCCCTTACACCTACGAGCAGTACTTC	CASSLPYTYEQYF
TRBV7-3	-	TRBD1	TRBJ2-3	TGTGCCAGCAGCCCCCGGGACAGCGGCACAGATACGCAGTATTTT	CASSPRDSGTDTQYF
TRBV30	-	-	TRBJ2-7	TGTGCCTGGACGGACTCCTACGAGCAGTACTTC	CAWTDSYEQYF
TRBV5-4	-	TRBD1	TRBJ1-4	TGTGCCAGCAGCCCCGGGACAGCCAATGAAAAACTGTTTTTT	CASSPGTANEKLFF
TRBV6-6	few	-	TRBJ2-7	TGTGCCAGCAGTCTTAGACAGGTATCCTACGAGCAGTACTTC	CASSLRQVSYEQYF
TRBV9	-	-	TRBJ2-4	TGTGCCAGCAGCGAGAGGGGGGGAGACAGAACCAAAAACATTCAGTACTTC	CASSERGGDRTKNIQYF
TRBV5-4	-	-	TRBJ2-7	TGTGCCAGCAGCCAAGATAGAGCCTACGAGCAGTACTTC	CASSQDRAYEQYF
TRBV4-3	-	-	TRBJ1-1	TGCGCCAGCAGCCAAGATGGAGGAAACACTGAAGCTTTCTTT	CASSQDGGNTEAFF
TRBV19	-	-	TRBJ1-2	TGTGCCAGTAGTATGTCTACAGGCTATAACTATGGCTACACCTTC	CASSMSTGYNYGYTF
TRBV14	once	-	TRBJ1-1	TGTGCCAGCAGCCAAGATGCAAACCTTGAAGCTTTCTTT	CASSQDANLEAFF
TRBV27	once	-	TRBJ1-1	TGTGCCAGCAGTTACAGGGCTAACACTGAAGCTTTCTTT	CASSYRANTEAFF
TRBV5-1	-	TRBD1	TRBJ2-3	TGCGCCAGCAGCCGGACAGGGGCCACAGATACGCAGTATTTT	CASSRTGATDTQYF
TRBV11-2	once	-	TRBJ2-1	TGTGCCAGCAGCTTTTCAAGTGGGAGATACAATGAGCAGTTCTTC	CASSFSSGRYNEQFF
TRBV9	-	-	TRBJ1-3	TGTGCCAGCAGCGTAGCGATAGGGGATGGAAACACCATATATTTT	CASSVAIGDGNTIYF
TRBV5-1	once	-	TRBJ1-3	TGCGCCAGCAGCTTGGGTGAGAGCTCTGGAAACACCATATATTTT	CASSLGESSGNTIYF
TRBV28	-	TRBD1	TRBJ2-7	TGTGCCAGCAGTTTACCGGGACAGGGAAAAGGCGAGCAGTACTTC	CASSLPGQGKGEQYF
TRBV6-6	-	-	TRBJ2-7	TGTGCCAGCAGTTACTCGACCACCTACGAGCAGTACTTC	CASSYSTTYEQYF
TRBV7-8	-	-	TRBJ1-5	TGTGCCAGCAGCTTAGAACAGGCCTATAGCAATCAGCCCCAGCATTTT	CASSLEQAYSNQPQHF
TRBV6-5	-	-	TRBJ1-5	TGTGCCAGCAGTTCCTATGGTAGCAATCAGCCCCAGCATTTT	CASSSYGSNQPQHF
TRBV29-1	-	-	TRBJ1-2	TGCAGCGCCAGAGCAGGGTACTATGGCTACACCTTC	CSARAGYYGYTF